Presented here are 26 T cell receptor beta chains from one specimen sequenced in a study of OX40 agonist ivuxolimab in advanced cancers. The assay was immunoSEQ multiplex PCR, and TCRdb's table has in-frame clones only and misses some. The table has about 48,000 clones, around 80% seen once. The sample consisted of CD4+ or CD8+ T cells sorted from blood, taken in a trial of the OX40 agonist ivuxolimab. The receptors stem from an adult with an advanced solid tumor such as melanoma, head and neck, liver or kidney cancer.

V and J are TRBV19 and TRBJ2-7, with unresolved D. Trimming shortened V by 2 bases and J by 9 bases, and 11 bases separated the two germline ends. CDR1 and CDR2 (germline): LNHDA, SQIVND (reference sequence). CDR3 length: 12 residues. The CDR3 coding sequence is TGTGCCAGTAGTATAACGGGTTCCCGGCAGTACTTC. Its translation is CASSITGSRQYF. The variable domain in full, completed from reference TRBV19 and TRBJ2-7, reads DGGITQSPKYLFRKEGQNVTLSCEQNLNHDAMYWYRQDPGQGLRLIYYSQIVNDFQKGDIAEGYSVSREKKESFPLTVTSAQKNPTAFYLCASSITGSRQYFGPGTRLTVT.

CDR3 sequence (DNA): TGTGCCAGCAGCGCCGAGGGGGAGGGCAATCAGCCCCAGCATTTT. It translates to CASSAEGEGNQPQHF. The chain links TRBV9 to TRBJ1-5, with D perhaps TRBD1 (6 bases). This CDR3 region has 15 residues. The germline CDR1 and CDR2 sequences are SGDLS and YYNGEE. V lost 3 bases and J 2 bases, leaving 12 bases between the germline ends.

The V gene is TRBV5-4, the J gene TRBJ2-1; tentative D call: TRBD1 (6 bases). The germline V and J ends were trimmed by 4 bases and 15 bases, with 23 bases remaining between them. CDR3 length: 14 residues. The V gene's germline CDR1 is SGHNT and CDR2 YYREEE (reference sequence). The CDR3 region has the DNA TGTGCCAGCAGCAAAATGGACAGAGGGGCTTCTAGGTTCTTC. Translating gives CASSKMDRGASRFF.

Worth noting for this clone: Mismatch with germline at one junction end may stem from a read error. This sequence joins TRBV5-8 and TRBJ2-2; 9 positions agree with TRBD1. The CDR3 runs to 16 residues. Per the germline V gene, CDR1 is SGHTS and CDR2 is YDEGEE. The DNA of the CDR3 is TGCGCCAGCAGCCAAGACGGGACAGGGACCGTCGGGGAGCTGTTTTTT. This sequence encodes CASSQDGTGTVGELFF.

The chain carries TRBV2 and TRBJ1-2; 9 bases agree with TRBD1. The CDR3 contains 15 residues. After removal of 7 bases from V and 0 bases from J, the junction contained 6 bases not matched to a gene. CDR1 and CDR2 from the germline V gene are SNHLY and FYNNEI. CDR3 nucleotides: TGTGCCAGCACCCGGACAGGGGAAGCTAACTATGGCTACACCTTC. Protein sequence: CASTRTGEANYGYTF.

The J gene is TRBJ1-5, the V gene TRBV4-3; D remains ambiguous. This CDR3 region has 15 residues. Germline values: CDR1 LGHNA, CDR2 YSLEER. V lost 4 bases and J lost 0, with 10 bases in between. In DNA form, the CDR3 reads TGCGCCAGCAGCCGCAGACACCCTAGCAATCAGCCCCAGCATTTT. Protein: CASSRRHPSNQPQHF.

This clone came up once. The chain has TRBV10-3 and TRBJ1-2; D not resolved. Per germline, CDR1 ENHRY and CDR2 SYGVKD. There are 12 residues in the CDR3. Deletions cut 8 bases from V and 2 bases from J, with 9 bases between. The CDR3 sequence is CAIGLENYGYTF. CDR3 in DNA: TGTGCCATCGGGTTGGAAAACTATGGCTACACCTTC.

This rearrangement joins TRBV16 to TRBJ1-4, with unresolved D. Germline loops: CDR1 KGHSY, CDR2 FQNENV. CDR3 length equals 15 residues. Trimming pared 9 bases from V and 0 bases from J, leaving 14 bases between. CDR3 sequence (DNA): TGTGCCAGTAGGTCTGAGAGGGCAACTAATGAAAAACTGTTTTTT. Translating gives CASRSERATNEKLFF. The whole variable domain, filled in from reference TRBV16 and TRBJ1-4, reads GEEVAQTPKHLVRGEGQKAKLYCAPIKGHSYVFWYQQVLKNEFKFLISFQNENVFDETGMPKERFSAKCLPNSPCSLEIQATKLEDSAVYFCASRSERATNEKLFFGSGTQLSVL.

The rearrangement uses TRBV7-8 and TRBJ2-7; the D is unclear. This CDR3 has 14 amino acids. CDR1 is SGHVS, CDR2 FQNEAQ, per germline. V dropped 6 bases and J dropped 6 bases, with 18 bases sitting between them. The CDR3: CASSPTEALGEQYF. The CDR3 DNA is TGTGCCAGCAGTCCAACAGAGGCCCTGGGCGAGCAGTACTTC.

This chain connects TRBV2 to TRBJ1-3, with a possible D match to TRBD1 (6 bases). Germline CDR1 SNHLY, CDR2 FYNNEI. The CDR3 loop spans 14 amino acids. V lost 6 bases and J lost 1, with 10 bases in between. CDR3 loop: CASRVGGSGNTIYF. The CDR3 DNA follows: TGTGCCAGCAGAGTAGGGGGTTCTGGAAACACCATATATTTT.

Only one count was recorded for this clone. The CDR3 DNA is TGTGCCAGCAGCTGGCATGGACAGCGGTCCCGGGACACTGAAGCTTTCTTT. This codes for CASSWHGQRSRDTEAFF. This chain joins TRBV5-5 and TRBJ1-1, with D maybe TRBD1 (6 bases). V shed 3 bases and J shed 3 bases, with 21 bases lying between them. The germline V gene encodes CDR1 SGHKS and CDR2 YYEKEE (reference sequence). This CDR3 contains 17 residues.

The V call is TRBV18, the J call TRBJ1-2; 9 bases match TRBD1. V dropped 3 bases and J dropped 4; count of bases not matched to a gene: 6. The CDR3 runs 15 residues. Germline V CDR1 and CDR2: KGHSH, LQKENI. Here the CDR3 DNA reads TGTGCCAGCTCACCCCGGACAGGGGAGAGCTATGGCTACACCTTC. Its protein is CASSPRTGESYGYTF.

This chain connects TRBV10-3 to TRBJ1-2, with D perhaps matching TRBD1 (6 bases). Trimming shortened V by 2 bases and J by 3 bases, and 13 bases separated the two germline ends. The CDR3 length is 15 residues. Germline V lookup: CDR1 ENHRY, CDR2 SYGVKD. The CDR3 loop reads CAISEPPQGDYGYTF. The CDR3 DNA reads TGTGCCATCAGTGAGCCCCCACAGGGAGACTATGGCTACACCTTC.

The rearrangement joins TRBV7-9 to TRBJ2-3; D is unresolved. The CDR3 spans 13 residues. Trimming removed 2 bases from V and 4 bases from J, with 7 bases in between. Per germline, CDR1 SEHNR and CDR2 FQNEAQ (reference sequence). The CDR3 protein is CASSLLVSDTQYF. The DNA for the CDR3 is TGTGCCAGCAGCTTACTAGTTTCAGATACGCAGTATTTT.

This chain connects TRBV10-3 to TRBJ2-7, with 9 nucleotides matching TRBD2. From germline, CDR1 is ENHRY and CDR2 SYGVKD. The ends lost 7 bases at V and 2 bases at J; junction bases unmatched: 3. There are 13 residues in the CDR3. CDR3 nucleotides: TGTGCCATCATGGGCGGGGGGGCCTACGAGCAGTACTTC. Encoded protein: CAIMGGGAYEQYF.

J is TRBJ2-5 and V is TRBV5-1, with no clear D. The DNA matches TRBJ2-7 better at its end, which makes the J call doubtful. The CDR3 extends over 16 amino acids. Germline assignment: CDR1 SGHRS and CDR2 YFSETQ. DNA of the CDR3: TGCGCCAGCAGCCCGACCTTCCAAGGAGCCTCCTACGAGCAGTACTTC. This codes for CASSPTFQGASYEQYF.

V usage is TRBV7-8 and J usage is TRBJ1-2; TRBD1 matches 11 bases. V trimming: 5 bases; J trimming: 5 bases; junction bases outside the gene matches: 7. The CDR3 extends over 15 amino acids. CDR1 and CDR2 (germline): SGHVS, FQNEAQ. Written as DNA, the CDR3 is TGTGCCAGCAGCCCCACGGGACAGGGGGGATATGGCTACACCTTC. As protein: CASSPTGQGGYGYTF.

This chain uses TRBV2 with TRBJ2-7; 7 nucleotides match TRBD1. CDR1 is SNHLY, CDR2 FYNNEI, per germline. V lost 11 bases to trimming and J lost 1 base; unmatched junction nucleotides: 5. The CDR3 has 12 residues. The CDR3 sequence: CASRDSSYEQYF. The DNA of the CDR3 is TGTGCCTCCCGGGACAGTTCCTACGAGCAGTACTTC.

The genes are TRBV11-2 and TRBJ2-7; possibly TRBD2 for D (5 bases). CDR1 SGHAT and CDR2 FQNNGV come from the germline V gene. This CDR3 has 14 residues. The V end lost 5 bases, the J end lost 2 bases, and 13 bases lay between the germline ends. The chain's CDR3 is CASSQAAGPYEQYF. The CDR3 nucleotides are TGTGCCAGCAGCCAAGCGGCAGGCCCCTACGAGCAGTACTTC.

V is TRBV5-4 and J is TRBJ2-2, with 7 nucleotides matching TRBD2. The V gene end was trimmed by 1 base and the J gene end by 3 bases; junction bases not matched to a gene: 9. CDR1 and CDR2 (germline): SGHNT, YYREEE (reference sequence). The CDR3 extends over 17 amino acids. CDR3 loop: CASSLKVGGRDTGELFF. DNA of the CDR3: TGTGCCAGCAGCTTGAAAGTGGGAGGGCGGGACACCGGGGAGCTGTTTTTT.

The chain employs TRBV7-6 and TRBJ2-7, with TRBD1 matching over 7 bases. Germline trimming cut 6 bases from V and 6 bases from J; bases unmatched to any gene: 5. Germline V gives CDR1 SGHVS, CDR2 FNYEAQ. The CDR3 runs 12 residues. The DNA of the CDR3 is TGTGCCAGCAGAAAAGAGGGGGCCGAGCAGTACTTC. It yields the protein CASRKEGAEQYF.

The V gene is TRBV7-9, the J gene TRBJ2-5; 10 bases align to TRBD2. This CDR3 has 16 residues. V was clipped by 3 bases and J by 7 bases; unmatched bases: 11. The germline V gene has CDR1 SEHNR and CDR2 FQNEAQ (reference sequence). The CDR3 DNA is TGTGCCAGCAGCTTTGGCCTAGCGGGAGTCATGTGGACCCAGTACTTC. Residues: CASSFGLAGVMWTQYF.

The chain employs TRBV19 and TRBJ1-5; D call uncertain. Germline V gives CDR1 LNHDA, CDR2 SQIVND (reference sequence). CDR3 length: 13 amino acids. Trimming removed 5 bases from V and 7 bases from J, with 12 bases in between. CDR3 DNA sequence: TGTGCCAGTAGTGACTTGGTGGGGCAGCCCCAGCATTTT. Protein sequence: CASSDLVGQPQHF. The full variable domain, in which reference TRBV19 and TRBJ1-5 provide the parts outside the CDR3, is DGGITQSPKYLFRKEGQNVTLSCEQNLNHDAMYWYRQDPGQGLRLIYYSQIVNDFQKGDIAEGYSVSREKKESFPLTVTSAQKNPTAFYLCASSDLVGQPQHFGDGTRLSIL.

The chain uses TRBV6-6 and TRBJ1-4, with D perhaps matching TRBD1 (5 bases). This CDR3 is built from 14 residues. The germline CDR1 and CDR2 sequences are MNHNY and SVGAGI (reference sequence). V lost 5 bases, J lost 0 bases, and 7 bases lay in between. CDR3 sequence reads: CASSDSSTNEKLFF. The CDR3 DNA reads TGTGCCAGCAGTGACAGCTCAACTAATGAAAAACTGTTTTTT.

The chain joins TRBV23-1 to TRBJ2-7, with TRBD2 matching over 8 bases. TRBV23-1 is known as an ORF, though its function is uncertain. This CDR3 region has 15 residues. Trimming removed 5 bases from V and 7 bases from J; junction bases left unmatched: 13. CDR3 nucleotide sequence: TGCGCCAGCAGTTCGGGAGGGGTCCTTTCTTGGGAGCAGTACTTC. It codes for CASSSGGVLSWEQYF.

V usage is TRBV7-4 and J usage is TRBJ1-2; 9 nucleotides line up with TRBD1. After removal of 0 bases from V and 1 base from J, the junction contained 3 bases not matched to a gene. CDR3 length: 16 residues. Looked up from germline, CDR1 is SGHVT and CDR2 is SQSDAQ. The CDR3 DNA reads TGTGCCAGCAGCTTAGCGGGACAGGGCAATAACTATGGCTACACCTTC. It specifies CASSLAGQGNNYGYTF.